The 8 T cell receptor beta chains below come from one sample, sequenced in a study of blood T cell repertoires in COVID-19. Sequencing was performed with immunoSEQ multiplex PCR; in TCRdb, only in-frame clones are kept and a portion is missing. This table has fewer than 200,000 clones, 60% to 80% appearing once. Source material: PBMCs or T cells enriched from blood (not recorded which). These receptors came from a woman between 50 and 59 years old who had recovered from COVID-19.

This rearrangement joins TRBV3-1 (or the pseudogene TRBV3-2) to TRBJ2-3, with D possibly matching TRBD1 (6 bases). The CDR3 runs to 15 residues. Germline CDR1 and CDR2: LGHDT and YNNKEL (reference sequence). Trimming removed 4 bases at V and 6 bases at J, with 17 bases between. CDR3 bases: TGTGCCAGCAGCCCCGGGACACTCGGTGGGGATACGCAGTATTTT. Protein product: CASSPGTLGGDTQYF.

This chain links TRBV5-4 with TRBJ2-3, with D possibly matching TRBD2 (6 bases). CDR1 and CDR2 (germline): SGHNT, YYREEE (reference sequence). Trimming removed 4 bases at V and 6 bases at J, with 12 bases between. CDR3 length equals 13 residues. The CDR3 sequence: CASSPTGGDTQYF. Written as DNA, the CDR3 is TGTGCCAGCAGCCCTACTGGGGGGGATACGCAGTATTTT.

This chain links TRBV28 with TRBJ1-2, with D maybe TRBD1 (5 bases). Trimming took 3 bases from V and 0 from J, leaving 11 bases between them. The CDR3 spans 15 residues. In germline, CDR1 is MDHEN, CDR2 SYDVKM. CDR3 protein: CASSFWGEANYGYTF. The CDR3 region has the DNA TGTGCCAGCAGTTTCTGGGGGGAGGCTAACTATGGCTACACCTTC.

CDR3 in DNA: TGTGCCAGCAGTCCAGGGGGCACTGAAGCTTTCTTT. Protein: CASSPGGTEAFF. The chain employs TRBV12-3 or TRBV12-4 and TRBJ1-1, with 7 positions matching TRBD1. The V segment lost 5 bases and the J segment 4 bases; nucleotides outside the gene matches: 1. The CDR3 spans 12 residues.

The gene calls are TRBV28 and TRBJ2-1, with a possible D match to TRBD2 (5 bases). The CDR3 runs 16 residues. Trimming took 4 bases from V and 2 from J, leaving 15 bases between them. CDR1 MDHEN and CDR2 SYDVKM come from the germline V gene. The CDR3 here is CASSSRLPKAYNEQFF. CDR3 coding DNA: TGTGCCAGCAGTTCTCGACTACCTAAAGCCTACAATGAGCAGTTCTTC. The entire variable domain, with the rest obtained from reference TRBV28 and TRBJ2-1, is as follows: DVKVTQSSRYLVKRTGEKVFLECVQDMDHENMFWYRQDPGLGLRLIYFSYDVKMKEKGDIPEGYSVSREKKERFSLILESASTNQTSMYLCASSSRLPKAYNEQFFGPGTRLTVL.

This clone has only one observation. The chain's CDR3 is CASTKTPRTDYGYTF. DNA of the CDR3: TGTGCCAGCACCAAGACACCCCGGACAGACTATGGCTACACCTTC. V and J are TRBV28 and TRBJ1-2; the D gene is possibly TRBD1 (6 bases). The length of the CDR3 is 15 residues. V shed 7 bases and J shed 3 bases, with 18 bases lying between them. CDR1 MDHEN and CDR2 SYDVKM come from the germline V gene.

The chain combines TRBV3-1 (or the pseudogene TRBV3-2) with TRBJ2-1, with 8 bases identical to TRBD2. J gave up 4 bases and V 5 bases, and 10 bases lay outside the gene matches. The V gene's germline CDR1 is LGHDT and CDR2 YNNKEL (reference sequence). The CDR3 length is 16 residues. The CDR3 sequence is CASSFAALAEYNEQFF. The DNA of the CDR3 is TGTGCCAGCAGCTTCGCCGCACTAGCGGAGTACAATGAGCAGTTCTTC.

The chain links TRBV7-9 to TRBJ2-2; TRBD1 matches at 8 bases. V was pared by 6 bases and J by 6 bases, with 6 bases of the junction left unmatched. CDR3 size: 14 residues. Germline assignment: CDR1 SEHNR and CDR2 FQNEAQ (reference sequence). The CDR3 DNA reads TGTGCCAGCAGTACAGACAGGGGTTCCGGGGAGCTGTTTTTT. Protein: CASSTDRGSGELFF.